The 2 T cell receptor beta chains below were found in one sample sequenced in a study of T cells after posttransplantation cyclophosphamide. Assay used: immunoSEQ multiplex PCR; TCRdb lists only in-frame clones, some missing. The table shows 8,000 to 10,000 clones, with around 90% occurring only once. Sampled 1 year posttransplant, controls received myeloablative marrow transplants, methotrexate and a calcineurin inhibitor. The source was PBMCs, collected 430 to 450 days after allogeneic stem cell transplant with calcineurin inhibitor and methotrexate. These receptors originate from a male patient aged 50 or older who received an allogeneic stem cell transplant from an unrelated donor, was CMV-positive, and had chronic GVHD only. The graft donor may have given rise to some T cells.

This clone was seen only a few times. The gene calls are TRBV19 and TRBJ1-5; D unclear. The CDR3 spans 14 residues. V lost 8 bases and J lost 0, with 11 bases in between. CDR1 and CDR2 from the germline V gene are LNHDA and SQIVND (reference sequence). CDR3 residues: CASSDMYSNQPQHF. The CDR3 DNA sequence: TGTGCCAGTTCAGACATGTATAGCAATCAGCCCCAGCATTTT.

V and J are TRBV7-2 and TRBJ2-7, with TRBD2 as a possible D gene (7 bases). This CDR3 is 15 amino acids long. Germline CDR1 SGHTA, CDR2 FQGNSA. V was shortened by 1 base and J by 0 bases, with 10 bases between the two germline ends. The chain's CDR3 is CASSLGGGSSYEQYF. The DNA of the CDR3 is TGTGCCAGCAGCTTAGGGGGGGGCAGCTCCTACGAGCAGTACTTC.